The present TCR beta chain was sequenced within a study of blood T cell repertoires in COVID-19 (TCRdb year 2020). For the study in its entirety: The collaborator samples originated in the United States, Italy and Spain and spanned the acute and convalescent phases of COVID-19. Sample metadata almost always included a de-identified subject ID, COVID-19 status, age in years and sex. The samples were drawn from two sources: the first 160 participants of the ongoing ImmuneRACE study, and fewer than 1,500 subjects contributed by 6 global collaborators. The repertoires were made available in a free public database intended to serve as a resource for research on the immune response to SARS-CoV-2. The dataset comprised deeply sampled blood TCRbeta repertoires from subjects exposed to, actively infected with, or recovered from COVID-19. Where available, HLA class I and class II types were taken from metadata supplied by the sample provider and were not determined by assay-based typing. The prospective study material was composed of cDNA or gDNA derived from T cells, B-cell-depleted T cells, or PBMCs. Study-wide findings and limitations: How much clinical and demographic metadata was included differed by source and by participant, and the metadata was provided uncurated.

Whole blood was collected in K2EDTA tubes by collaborating institutions according to the institutions' own protocols. Collaborator samples were shipped for TCRbeta analysis as frozen whole blood, isolated PBMCs, or DNA extracted from either sample type. TCRbeta CDR3 regions were amplified from genomic DNA by means of the immunoSEQ Assay, a bias-controlled multiplex PCR. For the original study's pipeline: The number of nucleated cells in each sample was estimated from the amplification of reference gene primers within the assay. To quantify the absolute abundance of each unique TCRbeta CDR3 rearrangement, sequence reads were collapsed and filtered. For each sample, productive Simpson clonality was calculated by taking the square root of Simpson's diversity index across productive rearrangements. This immuneACCESS table, as held by TCRdb, lists in-frame sequences with V and J called but not all clones. Of the missing ones, under half trace to an unresolved V gene in checked studies; the others have no known cause. The V and J calls and clone size are taken from that table; D and trimming were inferred from the DNA. This sample gives hundreds of thousands of clones in total; 70% to 90% of them show up just once. About 0.74% of the sample is taken by the ten largest.

CDR1 and CDR2, per the germline V gene (reference sequence), are GTSNPN and SVGIG. Relative to germline, V is 0 bases shorter and J is 0 bases shorter, with 9 bases between their ends. The CDR3 spans 15 residues, from the cysteine through the phenylalanine. Here the CDR3 DNA is all that survives: 45 bases in frame from base 1. Only one count was recorded for this clone. The antigen it binds to is not known. The input lacks base qualities; no much larger clone sits a single base away. Input material: peripheral blood. This chain joins TRBV30 to TRBJ1-5; the D gene is possibly TRBD1, with 6 bases matching. This sequence originates from a woman in her twenties or thirties with acute or convalescent COVID-19. The DNA reads TGTGCCTGGAGTGTAGGACAGTATAGCAATCAGCCCCAGCATTTT. The translation is CAWSVGQYSNQPQHF.